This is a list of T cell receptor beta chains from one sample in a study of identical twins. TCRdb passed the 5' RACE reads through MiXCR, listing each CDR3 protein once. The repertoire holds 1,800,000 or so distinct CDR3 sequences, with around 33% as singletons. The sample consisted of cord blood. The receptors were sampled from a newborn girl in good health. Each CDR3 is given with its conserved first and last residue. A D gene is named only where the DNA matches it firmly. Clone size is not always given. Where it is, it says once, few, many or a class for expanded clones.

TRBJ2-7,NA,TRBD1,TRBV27,TGTGCCAGCAGTACAGGGGGCGCCCACATACTCTACGAGCAGTACTTC,CASSTGGAHILYEQYF
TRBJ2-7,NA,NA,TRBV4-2,TGTGCCAGCAGCCAAGACCCTAGCGATTACGAGCAGTACTTC,CASSQDPSDYEQYF
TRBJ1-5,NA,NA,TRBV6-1,TGTGCCAGCAGTGAGGAGCCATATAGCAATCAGCCCCAGCATTTT,CASSEEPYSNQPQHF
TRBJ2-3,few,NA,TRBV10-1,TGCGCCAGCAGTGTAACTAGCCTGGGGGTGGAGGATACGCAGTATTTT,CASSVTSLGVEDTQYF
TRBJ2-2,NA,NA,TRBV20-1,TGCAGTGTTTTTACGACCGGGGAGCTGTTTTTT,CSVFTTGELFF
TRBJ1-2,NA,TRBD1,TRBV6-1,TGTGCCAGCAGTGAACCGGGACAGGGTCCTGGCTACACCTTC,CASSEPGQGPGYTF
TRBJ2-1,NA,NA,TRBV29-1,TGCAGCGTTGATGTTGAGCAGTTCTTC,CSVDVEQFF
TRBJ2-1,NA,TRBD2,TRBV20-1,TGCAGTCCCCCCACTAGCGGGAGGTCTTACAATGAGCAGTTCTTC,CSPPTSGRSYNEQFF
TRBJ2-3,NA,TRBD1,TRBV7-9,TGTGCCAGCAGCTTATGGGGCCGGGACAGGGGCCCAGATACGCAGTATTTT,CASSLWGRDRGPDTQYF
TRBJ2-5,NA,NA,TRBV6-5,TGTGCCAGCAGTTACGGGGGAGACGGGACCCAGTACTTC,CASSYGGDGTQYF
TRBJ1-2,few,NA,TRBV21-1,TGTGCCAGCAGCAAAAGGACCACAGGGAACTATGGCTACACCTTC,CASSKRTTGNYGYTF
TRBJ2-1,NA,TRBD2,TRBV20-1,TGCAGTGCTAGAGACCCGACTAGCGGAAAGACGTTTAGCTCCTACAATGAGCAGTTCTTC,CSARDPTSGKTFSSYNEQFF
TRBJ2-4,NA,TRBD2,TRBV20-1,TGCAGTGCTAGAGGACTAGCGGAGGGGAGATCCAAAAACATTCAGTACTTC,CSARGLAEGRSKNIQYF
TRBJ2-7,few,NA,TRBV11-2,TGTGCCAGCAGCGTTATACTAGCTCCCAATGAGCAGTACTTC,CASSVILAPNEQYF
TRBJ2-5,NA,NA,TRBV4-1,TGCGCCAGCAGCCAAGATGACGGACAAGAGACCCAGTACTTC,CASSQDDGQETQYF
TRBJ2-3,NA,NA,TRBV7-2,TGTGCCAGCAGTAAGAGCGGGCGGAGCACAGATACGCAGTATTTT,CASSKSGRSTDTQYF
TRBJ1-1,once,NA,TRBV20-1,TGCAGTGCTAGACAGCCGAACACTGAAGCTTTCTTT,CSARQPNTEAFF
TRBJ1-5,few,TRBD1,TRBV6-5,TGTGCCAGCAGTTACACAGGGGCCAATCAGCCCCAGCATTTT,CASSYTGANQPQHF
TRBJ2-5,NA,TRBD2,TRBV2,TGTGCCAGCACTTTTGATAGCGGGAGGCAAGAGACCCAGTACTTC,CASTFDSGRQETQYF
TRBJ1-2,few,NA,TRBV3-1,TGTGCCAGCAGCCGGGGTTCGTTTGGCTATGGCTACACCTTC,CASSRGSFGYGYTF
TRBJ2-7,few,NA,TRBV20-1,TGCAGTGCTAGAGCGTTAGGGAAAGCCCGCGAGCAGTACTTC,CSARALGKAREQYF
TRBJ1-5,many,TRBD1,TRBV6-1,TGTGCCAGCAGTTGGACAGGGGGCAGCAATCAGCCCCAGCATTTT,CASSWTGGSNQPQHF
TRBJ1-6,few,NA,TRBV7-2,TGTGCCAGCAGCTTAGAGCGGGGTAATTCACCCCTCCACTTT,CASSLERGNSPLHF
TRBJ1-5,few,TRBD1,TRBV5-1,TGCGCCAGCAGCCCCCGGGACAGAAATCAGCCCCAGCATTTT,CASSPRDRNQPQHF
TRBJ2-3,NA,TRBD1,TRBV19,TGTGCCAGTTCCCTTAGGGACAGGTACACAGATACGCAGTATTTT,CASSLRDRYTDTQYF
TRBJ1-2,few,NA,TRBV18,TGTGCCAGCTCACCGACCAAGGCTAACTATGGCTACACCTTC,CASSPTKANYGYTF
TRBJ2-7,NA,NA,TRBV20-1,TGCAGTGCTAGTCCAGGACTGGCCTACTACGAGCAGTACTTC,CSASPGLAYYEQYF
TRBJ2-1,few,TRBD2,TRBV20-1,TGCAGTGCCATCAGCGGGAGAGGCTACAATGAGCAGTTCTTC,CSAISGRGYNEQFF
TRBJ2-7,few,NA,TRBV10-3,TGTGCCATCACCCAGGGGTACTCCTACGAGCAGTACTTC,CAITQGYSYEQYF
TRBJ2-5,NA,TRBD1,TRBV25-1,TGTGCCAGCAGTGAATCGGGGACAGGGGGCCAAGAGACCCAGTACTTC,CASSESGTGGQETQYF
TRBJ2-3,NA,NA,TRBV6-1,TGTGCCAGCACCCCCTACGCGGATACGCAGTATTTT,CASTPYADTQYF
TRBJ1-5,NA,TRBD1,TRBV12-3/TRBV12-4,TGTGCCAGCAGTTTTCGAGCGGGACAGGCGACGCCCTGGGGCAATCAGCCCCAGCATTTT,CASSFRAGQATPWGNQPQHF
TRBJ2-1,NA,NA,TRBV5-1,TGCGCCAGCAGCTTGGGGACTACACTCTACAATGAGCAGTTCTTC,CASSLGTTLYNEQFF